This T cell receptor (beta chain) emerged from a study of neurological immune-mediated disorders. TCRdb reprocessed the 5' RACE reads with MiXCR, giving one entry per CDR3 protein. In the table there are more than 30,000 distinct CDR3 sequences, about 4.8% of which are singletons. With V trimmed by 5 bases and J by 6 bases, 7 bases remained unmatched. The CDR3 has 15 residues. CDR1 and CDR2 (germline): SGHTA, FQGNSA. This clonotype came up many times. The chain has TRBV7-2 and TRBJ2-2, with 9 bases that match TRBD1. Sequenced input: PBMCs. The sequence derives from a man between 18 and 35 years old in good health. The DNA for the CDR3 is TGTGCCAGCAGCACTCACAGGGGGCGGCCCGGGGAGCTGTTTTTT. As protein: CASSTHRGRPGELFF.